Below are 4 T cell receptor beta chains sequenced from a single sample in a study of blood T cell repertoires in COVID-19. Method: immunoSEQ multiplex PCR; TCRdb's copy keeps in-frame clones and lacks some. The sample carries hundreds of thousands of clones, about 83% recorded once. The sequenced sample consisted of peripheral blood. Receptor source: a woman aged 80 or over with COVID-19, enrolled during active disease.

The chain combines TRBV6-6 with TRBJ1-1; D is undetermined. CDR1 MNHNY and CDR2 SVGAGI come from the germline V gene (reference sequence). This CDR3 spans 12 amino acids. Trimming took off 2 bases at V and 5 bases at J, with 6 bases between the two ends. The CDR3 coding sequence is TGTGCCAGCAGTTACCCTGAGACTGAAGCTTTCTTT. The encoded protein is CASSYPETEAFF.

The J gene is TRBJ1-1, the V gene TRBV5-1, with TRBD1 identical over 9 bases. The CDR3 covers 16 residues. After removal of 4 bases from V and 0 bases from J, the junction contained 7 bases not matched to a gene. Germline lookup yields CDR1 SGHRS and CDR2 YFSETQ. Here the CDR3 reads CASSAGQGNMNTEAFF. The DNA of the CDR3 is TGCGCCAGCAGCGCCGGACAGGGGAACATGAACACTGAAGCTTTCTTT.

The genes are TRBV28 and TRBJ2-3, with D maybe TRBD1 (5 bases). The CDR3 contains 15 residues. V was cut by 6 bases and J by 0 bases, with 13 bases left in between. The germline gives CDR1 MDHEN, CDR2 SYDVKM. The CDR3 sequence: CASSTPGQSTDTQYF. The DNA for the CDR3 is TGTGCCAGCAGCACCCCAGGGCAGAGCACAGATACGCAGTATTTT.

The J gene is TRBJ2-7, the V gene TRBV10-1, with TRBD1 identical over 7 bases. The CDR3 sequence is 17 residues long. V shed 6 bases, J shed 0 bases, and the junction held 14 bases outside the gene matches. Germline V CDR1 and CDR2: WNHNN, SYGVQD (reference sequence). This chain's CDR3 is CASSPEGAILSSYEQYV. The CDR3 nucleotides read TGCGCCAGCAGCCCAGAGGGGGCCATCTTAAGCTCCTACGAGCAGTACGTC.